This T cell receptor (beta chain) was captured in a study of regulatory T cells in long-lasting Graves disease (dated by TCRdb to the early 2020s). Regarding the research as a whole: Patients with newly diagnosed Graves' disease had been on antithyroid drugs for under 3 months. This study used TCR sequencing and RNA sequencing of peripheral blood to compare persistent Graves' disease patients against newly diagnosed Graves' disease patients. The study was registered as a clinical trial and conducted in China. A total of roughly 35 samples were covered by TCR sequencing, comprising some 13 persistent and approximately 20 newly diagnosed Graves' disease patients. On the study overall, not on this receptor specifically: Only peripheral blood was studied, because thyroid tissue, the primary lesion, was inaccessible. Compared with newly diagnosed patients, patients with persistent Graves' disease had lower TCR Shannon entropy and fewer highly expanded clones, which suggests clonal expansion. The authors noted that the small sample size was a limitation that may lower accuracy. More public clonotypes were shared among persistent patients (roughly 2,700) than among newly diagnosed patients (966). Sequencing and analysis were restricted to the TCR beta chain.

About this clonotype itself: Its binding antigen is unknown. No qualities accompany the bases; no much larger clone lies one base away.

The time point label on this specimen signifies: newly diagnosed GD, antithyroid drugs for less than 3 months. For both TCR sequencing and RNA sequencing, RNA was extracted from PBMCs in TRIzol. The diagnosis of Graves' disease followed American Thyroid Association guidelines. The patients came from an endocrinology department in Xi'an, China. From each patient, 8 to 10 milliliters of peripheral blood was collected into an EDTA anticoagulant tube. Ficoll Paque Plus density gradient separation was used to isolate PBMCs, and no further T cell sorting was done. An Agilent 2100 Bioanalyzer and agarose gel were used to check RNA quality, and a NanoDrop 2000 was used to measure RNA concentration. The library was made by multiplex PCR. The run used an Illumina HiSeq 4000. CDR3 regions were amplified by Arm-PCR with iRepertoire HTBI primers to construct TCR beta libraries. Before sequencing, the PCR products underwent gel purification. For the original study's pipeline: A total of under 80 TRBV and 14 TRBJ segments were identified across samples and were used for gene usage analysis of CDR3 amino acid clonotypes. COPE and FqMerger were used to merge filtered high-quality paired reads into contigs. BLAST was used to align contigs to IMGT TRBV, TRBD and TRBJ reference genes, and CDR3 was defined according to IMGT. Any clonotype with a frequency above 0.1% was classified as a highly expanded clone. Repertoire diversity was measured by Shannon entropy, and V-J evenness by the Gini coefficient. Public clonotypes were defined as clonotypes shared by more than one individual. TCRdb reprocessed the public reads (quality trimming at Q25 with fastp, clone calling with MiXCR) and kept in-frame beta chains. Rows are unified per CDR3 protein, each entry keeping the most common DNA and genes. The authors' filters were not applied to this entry. This sample comprises about 620,000 distinct CDR3 sequences, roughly 16% of them detected only once. The ten largest clones represent about 17% of the sample.

This sample also appeared in a second study, on T cells in Graves' hyperthyroidism and ophthalmopathy. As that second paper reports: Graves' hyperthyroidism was defined as stable when no progression to ophthalmopathy occurred over 18 months of follow-up. The hyperthyroidism patients were between 18 and 65 years old and newly diagnosed, with a disease duration of less than 2 months. The study excluded patients with uncontrolled infections, other autoimmune diseases, pregnancy or lactation. Diagnoses were based on clinical symptoms, serum thyroxine and TRAb, thyroid ultrasound and orbital computed tomography. A first-round RT-PCR of the TCR CDR3 used the HTBI primer set with the Qiagen OneStep RT-PCR kit. Most expanded thyroid clonotypes (frequency above 0.001) were also found in blood, which suggests that blood repertoires may mirror thyroid immune responses. A 13 V-J signature model separated ophthalmopathy from stable hyperthyroidism, with around 91% sensitivity and roughly 82% specificity in cross-validation and 80%/75% in testing. In validation, the model predicted progression to ophthalmopathy with around 71% sensitivity and 72.22% specificity, a median of about 6.7 months before onset. TCR V-J signatures able to tell the groups apart were searched for in a discovery cohort of approximately 95 patients, of whom more than 40 had Graves' ophthalmopathy and around 58 had stable Graves' hyperthyroidism. Prospective prediction of ophthalmopathy was tested in an independent validation cohort consisting of some 18 hyperthyroidism patients and around 17 patients who later progressed to ophthalmopathy. The roughly 91 discovery patients were randomly divided into training and test sets at a 7:3 ratio. The study also compared thyroid tissue and blood T-cell repertoires from about six Graves' hyperthyroidism patients. Following sampling, methimazole starting at 30 mg daily was given to hyperthyroidism patients, and high-dose intravenous methylprednisolone was given to ophthalmopathy patients. A second multiplex PCR round built the libraries, followed by size selection and purification. Libraries were sequenced paired-end with 100 bp reads on an Illumina HiSeq2000. Raw data were processed with SOAPnuke, discarding reads with adapters, uncalled bases, mean Phred below 15, or no exact constant-primer or identifier match. COPE v1.2.5 was used to merge the high-quality paired reads, and each unique nucleotide sequence was defined as a clonotype. MiTCR v1.1 was used to align the clonotypes against IMGT TRBV, TRBD and TRBJ reference segments. The analysis included only V-J combinations with a frequency above 0.0001, which together covered 99.2% of the repertoires. The TCS score was defined as F50 (clonal expansion) divided by E x V (chaos), with BLOSUM62-based TCRdist calculated between CDR3 peptides within each V-J. Welch's t-statistics and random forest reduced around 510 V-J features to about 12, which were used in a naive Bayes classifier (R e1071). No statistical method was used to fix the sample size in advance, and group allocation was not hidden from the investigators. The paper describes TCR Vbeta CDR3 sequencing of 140 or so peripheral blood samples, made up of 43 ophthalmopathy patients, 70 to 75 hyperthyroidism patients and approximately 17 progressor patients.

This receptor was obtained from a woman aged 25 to 39 with Graves disease. Donor details come from another sample of the same person, matched by shared clones. The sequenced sample was peripheral blood mononuclear cells (PBMCs), obtained at new diagnosis, from a patient treated with antithyroid drugs.

The DNA sequence is TGTGCCAGCCTCCCGGGACAGGGGCGCTCCTACGAGCAGTACTTC. Its product reads: CASLPGQGRSYEQYF. Here the chain combines TRBV6-1 and TRBJ2-7; TRBD1 matches 10 bases in the middle. From its cysteine to its phenylalanine, the CDR3 spans 15 amino acids. Only CDR3 DNA remains: 45 bases, in frame from the first base. CDR1 and CDR2 were assigned from the germline V gene as MNHNS and SASEGT. Trimming leaves V shorter by 8 bases and J shorter by 0 bases, with the junction holding 7 bases beyond the gene matches.